What follows is one TCR beta chain and its context. The sample belongs to a study of T-cell memory formation after mild COVID-19. This CDR3 spans 15 amino acids. From germline, CDR1 is SGHRS and CDR2 YFSETQ. J was trimmed by 5 bases and V by 2 bases; bases with no gene match: 4. TCRdb reanalysed the 5' RACE reads using MiXCR and keeps one entry per CDR3 protein. The data contain more than 55,000 distinct CDR3 sequences, around 9.5% of them seen just once; the ten biggest clones take up 1.2%. V usage is TRBV5-1 and J usage is TRBJ2-1; 10 positions match TRBD2. Input material: PBMCs or a T cell subset sorted from them (not recorded which). This TCR was sampled from a man aged 18 to 30 who had mild COVID-19 (a few samples of this study predate the infection). Cell type and time point are not known. In DNA, the CDR3 is TGCGCCAGCAGCTTATTCCTAGCGGGGGACAATGAGCAGTTCTTC. Translated: CASSLFLAGDNEQFF.